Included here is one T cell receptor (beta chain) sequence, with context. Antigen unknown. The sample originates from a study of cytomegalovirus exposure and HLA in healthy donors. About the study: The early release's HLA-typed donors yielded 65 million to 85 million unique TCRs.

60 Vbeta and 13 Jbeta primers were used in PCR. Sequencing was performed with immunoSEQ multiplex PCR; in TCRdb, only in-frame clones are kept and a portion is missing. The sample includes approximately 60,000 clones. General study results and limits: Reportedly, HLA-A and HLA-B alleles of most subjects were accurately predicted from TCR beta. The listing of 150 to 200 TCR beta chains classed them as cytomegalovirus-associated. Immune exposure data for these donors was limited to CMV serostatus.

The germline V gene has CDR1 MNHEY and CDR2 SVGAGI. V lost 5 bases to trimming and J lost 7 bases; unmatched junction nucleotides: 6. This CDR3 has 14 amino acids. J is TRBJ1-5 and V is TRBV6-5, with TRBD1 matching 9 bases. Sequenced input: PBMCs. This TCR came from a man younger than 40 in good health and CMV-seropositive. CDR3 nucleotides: TGTGCCAGCAGTGTCGGACAGGGGATCCAGCCCCAGCATTTT. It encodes CASSVGQGIQPQHF.